This T cell receptor beta chain was recorded in a study of blood T cell repertoires in COVID-19. Overall study context: COVID-19 samples from acute and convalescent phases originated in the United States, Italy and Spain.

This CDR3 has 15 residues. V lost 1 base, J lost 4 bases, and 4 bases stayed unmatched. The germline V gene has CDR1 SGHRS and CDR2 YFSETQ. Profiling relied on immunoSEQ multiplex PCR, and the TCRdb table lists in-frame clones only, not all of them. The data contain under 250,000 clones, roughly 83% of them singletons. This clone appeared a single time. The receptor was isolated from a man aged 80 or over with acute or convalescent COVID-19. The material sequenced was peripheral blood. This chain joins TRBV5-1 and TRBJ2-1; 8 nucleotides align to TRBD2. The CDR3 DNA reads as TGCGCCAGCAGCTTGACTAGCGGCTCGTACAATGAGCAGTTCTTC. Protein sequence: CASSLTSGSYNEQFF.